This TCR beta chain stems from a study of cytotoxic CD8 clonotypes in ibrutinib-treated CLL. Overall study findings and caveats: Samples from sustained-remission and progressing patients were taken at different times.

This clone was recorded a few times. Its antigen is as yet unknown. Profiling relied on immunoSEQ multiplex PCR, and the TCRdb table lists in-frame clones only, not all of them. The table shows about 85,000 clones, with more than 75% occurring only once. Germline V gene data show CDR1 as MDHEN and CDR2 as SYDVKM. The V gene lost 3 bases and the J gene lost 1 base, with 4 bases spanning the gap. This CDR3 contains 13 residues. The chain couples TRBV28 to TRBJ1-3; D is undetermined. The source was PBMCs, collected after 12 months of ibrutinib treatment. The clonotype originates from a human donor with chronic lymphocytic leukemia. CDR3 loop: CASSFWSGNTIYF. As DNA, the CDR3 is TGTGCCAGCAGTTTTTGGTCTGGAAACACCATATATTTT.